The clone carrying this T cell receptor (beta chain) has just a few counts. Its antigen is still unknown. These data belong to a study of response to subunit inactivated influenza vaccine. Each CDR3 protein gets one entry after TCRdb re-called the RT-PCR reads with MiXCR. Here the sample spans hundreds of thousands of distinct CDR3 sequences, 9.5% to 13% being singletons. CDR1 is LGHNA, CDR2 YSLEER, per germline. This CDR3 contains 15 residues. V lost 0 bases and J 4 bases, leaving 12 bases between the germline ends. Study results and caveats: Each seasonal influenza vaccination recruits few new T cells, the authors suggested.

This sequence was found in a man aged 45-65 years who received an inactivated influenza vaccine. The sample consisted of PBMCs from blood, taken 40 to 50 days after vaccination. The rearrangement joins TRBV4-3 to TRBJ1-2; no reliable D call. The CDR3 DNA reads TGCGCCAGCAGCCAAGATGCTCAGAAAAGCTATGGCTACACCTTC. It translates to CASSQDAQKSYGYTF.